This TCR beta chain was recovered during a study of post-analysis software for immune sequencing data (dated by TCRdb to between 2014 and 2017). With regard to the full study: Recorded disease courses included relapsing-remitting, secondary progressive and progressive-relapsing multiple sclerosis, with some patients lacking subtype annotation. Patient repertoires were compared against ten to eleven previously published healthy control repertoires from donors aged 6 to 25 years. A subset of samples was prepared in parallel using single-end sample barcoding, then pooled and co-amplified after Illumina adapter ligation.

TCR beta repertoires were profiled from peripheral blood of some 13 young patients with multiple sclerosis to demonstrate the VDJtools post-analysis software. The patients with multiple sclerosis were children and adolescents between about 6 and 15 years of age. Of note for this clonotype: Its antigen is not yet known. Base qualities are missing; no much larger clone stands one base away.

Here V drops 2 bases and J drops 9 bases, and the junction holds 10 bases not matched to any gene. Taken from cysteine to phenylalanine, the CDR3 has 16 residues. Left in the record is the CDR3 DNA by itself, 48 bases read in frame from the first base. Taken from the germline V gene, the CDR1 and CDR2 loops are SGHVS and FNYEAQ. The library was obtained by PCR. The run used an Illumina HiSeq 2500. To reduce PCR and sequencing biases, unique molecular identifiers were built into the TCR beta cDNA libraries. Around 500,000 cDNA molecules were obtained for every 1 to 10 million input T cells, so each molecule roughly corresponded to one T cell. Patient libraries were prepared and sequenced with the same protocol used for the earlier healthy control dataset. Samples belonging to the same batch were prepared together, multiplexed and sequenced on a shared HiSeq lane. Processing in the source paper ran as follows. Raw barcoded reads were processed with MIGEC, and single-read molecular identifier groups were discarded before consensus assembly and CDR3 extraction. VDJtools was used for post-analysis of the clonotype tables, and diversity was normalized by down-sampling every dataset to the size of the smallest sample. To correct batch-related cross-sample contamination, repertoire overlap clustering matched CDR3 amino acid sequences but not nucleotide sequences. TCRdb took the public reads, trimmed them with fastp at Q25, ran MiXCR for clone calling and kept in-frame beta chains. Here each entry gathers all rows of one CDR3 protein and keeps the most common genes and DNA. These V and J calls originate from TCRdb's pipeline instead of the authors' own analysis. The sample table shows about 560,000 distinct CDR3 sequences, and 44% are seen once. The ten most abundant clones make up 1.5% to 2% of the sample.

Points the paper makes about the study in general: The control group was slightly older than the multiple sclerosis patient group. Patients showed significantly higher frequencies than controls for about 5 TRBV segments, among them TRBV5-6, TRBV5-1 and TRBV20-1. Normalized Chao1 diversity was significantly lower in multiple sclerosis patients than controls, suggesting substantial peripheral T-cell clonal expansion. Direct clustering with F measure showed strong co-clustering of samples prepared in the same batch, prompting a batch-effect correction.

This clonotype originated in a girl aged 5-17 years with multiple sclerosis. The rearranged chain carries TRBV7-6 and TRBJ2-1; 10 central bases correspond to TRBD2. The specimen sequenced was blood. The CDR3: CASSLMGAGGLSEQFF. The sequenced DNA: TGTGCCAGCAGCTTAATGGGAGCGGGGGGGCTTAGTGAGCAGTTCTTC.